This is a list of T cell receptor beta chains from one sample in a study of cytomegalovirus exposure and HLA in healthy donors. This table comes from immunoSEQ multiplex PCR, and its TCRdb copy is limited to in-frame clones, with some not included. The table has about 200,000 clones, more than 75% seen once. The sequenced sample consisted of PBMCs. The receptors stem from a woman in her forties or fifties in good health and CMV-seropositive. Both conserved end residues are part of each CDR3.

cdr3_aa: CASSLEGLAIDEQFF
v_call: TRBV5-1

cdr3_aa: CASSVSGSRYEQYF
v_call: TRBV13

cdr3_aa: CASSLEGDSPLHF
v_call: TRBV28

cdr3_aa: CASSLTGLAGVKNEQFF
v_call: TRBV7-3

cdr3_aa: CASSRGTAPGSTEAFF
v_call: TRBV19

cdr3_aa: CASRRETNPNTEAFF
v_call: TRBV6-4

cdr3_aa: CASSLAGRGAHGYTF
v_call: TRBV5-1

cdr3_aa: CASSTGQSYEQYF
v_call: TRBV7-2

cdr3_aa: CATSRGTGYEKLFF
v_call: TRBV15

cdr3_aa: CASSLANTGRGYTF
v_call: TRBV5-5

cdr3_aa: CASSPPLASTDTQYF
v_call: TRBV9

cdr3_aa: CSVSGGAGEQYF
v_call: TRBV29-1

cdr3_aa: CASSPQEDTEAFF
v_call: TRBV5-1

cdr3_aa: CATSRFGQGATKNIQYF
v_call: TRBV15

cdr3_aa: CASSGAGTGNAGELFF
v_call: TRBV5-1

cdr3_aa: CASSLHSYEQYF
v_call: TRBV7-2

cdr3_aa: CSVRQGRAADTQYF
v_call: TRBV29-1

cdr3_aa: CASSGGAGLRETQYF
v_call: TRBV5-1

cdr3_aa: CASRGGIQETQYF
v_call: TRBV5-1

cdr3_aa: CASSDVGQGFGTEAFF
v_call: TRBV2

cdr3_aa: CASSIQHTGPRDTQYF
v_call: TRBV19

cdr3_aa: CASSLTSRGFGSNQPQHF
v_call: TRBV7-2

cdr3_aa: CASSLAGTSAPDTQYF
v_call: TRBV18

cdr3_aa: CASSAQETQYF
v_call: TRBV28

cdr3_aa: CASSTKRELPYEQYF
v_call: TRBV21-1

cdr3_aa: CASSARASGPYEQYF
v_call: TRBV6-1

cdr3_aa: CASSPGQGGNQPQHF
v_call: TRBV19

cdr3_aa: CASSLEPSGRGTDTQYF
v_call: TRBV5-4

cdr3_aa: CASSLHMVYEQYF
v_call: TRBV11-2

cdr3_aa: CASRGTVKNIQYF
v_call: TRBV19

cdr3_aa: CASSEAQPQHF
v_call: TRBV6-1

cdr3_aa: CASRPIGNTEAFF
v_call: TRBV6-5

cdr3_aa: CASSSRRGGTGANGLTF
v_call: TRBV19

cdr3_aa: CATSRDGGRGADTQYF
v_call: TRBV15

cdr3_aa: CASRPQGSSYNEQFF
v_call: TRBV11-2